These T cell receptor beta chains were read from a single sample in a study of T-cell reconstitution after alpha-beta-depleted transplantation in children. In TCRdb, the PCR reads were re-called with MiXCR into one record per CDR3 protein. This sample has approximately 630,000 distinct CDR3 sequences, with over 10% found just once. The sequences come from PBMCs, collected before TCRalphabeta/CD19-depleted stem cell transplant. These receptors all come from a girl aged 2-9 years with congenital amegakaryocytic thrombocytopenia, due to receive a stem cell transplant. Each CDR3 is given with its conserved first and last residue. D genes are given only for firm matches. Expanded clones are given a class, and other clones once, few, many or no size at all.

cdr3_nt: TGCGCCAGCAGCTTGGGCCGGCCAGTACAGATGAACACTGAAGCTTTCTTT
cdr3_aa: CASSLGRPVQMNTEAFF
clone_size: many
v_call: TRBV5-1
j_call: TRBJ1-1
d_call: -

cdr3_nt: TGTGCCAGCAGTATTTCGGGGGGCCGGGGAATGAACACTGAAGCTTTCTTT
cdr3_aa: CASSISGGRGMNTEAFF
clone_size: many
v_call: TRBV12-3/TRBV12-4
j_call: TRBJ1-1
d_call: -

cdr3_nt: TGCAGTGCTACCATACTGGAAAGCACAGATACGCAGTATTTT
cdr3_aa: CSATILESTDTQYF
clone_size: many
v_call: TRBV20-1
j_call: TRBJ2-3
d_call: -

cdr3_nt: TGCAGCGTTGAGAAGCGGGACAATGAGCAGTTCTTC
cdr3_aa: CSVEKRDNEQFF
clone_size: -
v_call: TRBV29-1
j_call: TRBJ2-1
d_call: -

cdr3_nt: TGCGCCAGCAGCTTACCGACAGGGGTAATCAATGAGCAGTTCTTC
cdr3_aa: CASSLPTGVINEQFF
clone_size: few
v_call: TRBV5-1
j_call: TRBJ2-1
d_call: TRBD1

cdr3_nt: TGTGCCAGCAGCTTGTGGTGGGACACCAGCACAGATACGCAGTATTTT
cdr3_aa: CASSLWWDTSTDTQYF
clone_size: many
v_call: TRBV5-5
j_call: TRBJ2-3
d_call: -

cdr3_nt: TGCAGTGCCGCAGGGGAAGGACAAGAGACCCAGTACTTC
cdr3_aa: CSAAGEGQETQYF
clone_size: many
v_call: TRBV20-1
j_call: TRBJ2-5
d_call: -

cdr3_nt: TGCAGTGCTAGAGATATAGCCGGATTGACTAATGAAAAACTGTTTTTT
cdr3_aa: CSARDIAGLTNEKLFF
clone_size: many
v_call: TRBV20-1
j_call: TRBJ1-4
d_call: -

cdr3_nt: TGCAGTGGGGAGACTAGCGGGAGTTACGGTGAGCAGTTCTTC
cdr3_aa: CSGETSGSYGEQFF
clone_size: many
v_call: TRBV20-1
j_call: TRBJ2-1
d_call: TRBD2

cdr3_nt: TGCAGTGCCCAACCGGGACTAGCGGGAGAGACCCAGTACTTC
cdr3_aa: CSAQPGLAGETQYF
clone_size: few
v_call: TRBV20-1
j_call: TRBJ2-5
d_call: TRBD2